This T cell receptor (beta chain) was identified during a study of blood T cell repertoires in COVID-19. Per the germline V gene, CDR1 is SGDLS and CDR2 is YYNGEE. The V gene lost 0 bases and the J gene lost 4 bases, with 6 bases spanning the gap. This CDR3 has 13 amino acids. Generated by immunoSEQ multiplex PCR, the TCRdb table keeps only in-frame clones and is missing some. The sample has under 50,000 clones; 80% to 90% are singletons. V usage is TRBV9 and J usage is TRBJ2-3; the D is unclear. Sequencing was carried out using peripheral blood. The receptor's source is a human donor in a cohort sampled during active COVID-19. The chain's CDR3 is CASSVVRADTQYF. CDR3 sequence (DNA): TGTGCCAGCAGCGTAGTACGGGCAGATACGCAGTATTTT.